This T cell receptor beta chain is drawn from a study of T cells after yellow fever vaccination. From the 5' RACE reads, TCRdb called clonotypes with MiXCR, one entry per CDR3 protein. This table has 15,000 or so distinct CDR3 sequences, 7.3% appearing once. This clonotype is labeled medium-sized (0.01 to 0.1%). Regarding the study as a whole: Boosting was followed by the reappearance of most primary-vaccination clones (roughly 95% CD4, about 88% CD8).

The CDR3 loop spans 12 amino acids. Germline-derived CDR1 and CDR2 are SGHTA and FQGNSA. V lost 5 bases to trimming and J lost 7 bases, with 11 bases between them. The chain has TRBV7-2 and TRBJ1-2; no clear D. The material was PBMCs, either bulk or a sorted T-cell subset (CD4+, CD8+, memory, or dextramer-sorted; not recorded which), obtained on the day of the yellow fever booster vaccination. The TCR was taken from a man aged 18 to 30 who received the YFV17D yellow fever vaccine. The CDR3 sequence: CASSRAGGGYTF. The CDR3 nucleotides are TGTGCCAGCAGCAGGGCCGGCGGTGGCTACACCTTC.